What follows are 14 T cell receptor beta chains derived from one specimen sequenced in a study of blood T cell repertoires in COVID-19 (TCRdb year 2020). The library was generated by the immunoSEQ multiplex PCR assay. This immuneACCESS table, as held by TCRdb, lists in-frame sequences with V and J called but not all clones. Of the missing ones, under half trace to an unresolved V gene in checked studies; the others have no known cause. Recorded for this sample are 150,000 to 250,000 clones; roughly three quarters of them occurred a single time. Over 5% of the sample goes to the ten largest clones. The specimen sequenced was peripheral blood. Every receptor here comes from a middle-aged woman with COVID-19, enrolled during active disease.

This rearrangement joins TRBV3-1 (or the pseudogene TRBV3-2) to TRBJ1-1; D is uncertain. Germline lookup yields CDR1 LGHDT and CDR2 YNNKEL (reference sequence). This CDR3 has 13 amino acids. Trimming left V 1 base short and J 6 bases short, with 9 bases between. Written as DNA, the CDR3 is TGTGCCAGCAGCCAAGGGGAGTGGTCTGAAGCTTTCTTT. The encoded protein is CASSQGEWSEAFF.

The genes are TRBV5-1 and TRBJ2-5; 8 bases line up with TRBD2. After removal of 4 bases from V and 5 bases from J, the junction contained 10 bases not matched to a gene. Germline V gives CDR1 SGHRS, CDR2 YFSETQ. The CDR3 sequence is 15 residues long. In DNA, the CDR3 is TGCGCCAGCAGCGAAACCCGGGAGGGCGTGGAGACCCAGTACTTC. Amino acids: CASSETREGVETQYF.

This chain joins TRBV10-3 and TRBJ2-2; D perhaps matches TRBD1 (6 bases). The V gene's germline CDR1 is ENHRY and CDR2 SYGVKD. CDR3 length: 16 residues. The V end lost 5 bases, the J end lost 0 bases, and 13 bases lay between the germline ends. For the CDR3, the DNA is TGTGCCATCAGTACCTCCGGGACAACGAACACCGGGGAGCTGTTTTTT. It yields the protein CAISTSGTTNTGELFF.

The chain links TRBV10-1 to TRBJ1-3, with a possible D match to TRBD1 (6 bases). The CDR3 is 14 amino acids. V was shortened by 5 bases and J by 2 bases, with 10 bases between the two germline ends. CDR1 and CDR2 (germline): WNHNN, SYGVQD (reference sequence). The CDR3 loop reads CASSKGEAGNTIYF. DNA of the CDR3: TGCGCCAGCAGTAAGGGGGAAGCTGGAAACACCATATATTTT.

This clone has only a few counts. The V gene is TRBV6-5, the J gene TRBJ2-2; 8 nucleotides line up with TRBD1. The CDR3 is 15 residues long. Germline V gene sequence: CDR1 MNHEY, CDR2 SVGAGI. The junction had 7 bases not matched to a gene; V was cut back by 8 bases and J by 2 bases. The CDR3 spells CASLGRGLNTGELFF. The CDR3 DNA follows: TGTGCCAGCTTGGGCAGGGGGCTCAACACCGGGGAGCTGTTTTTT.

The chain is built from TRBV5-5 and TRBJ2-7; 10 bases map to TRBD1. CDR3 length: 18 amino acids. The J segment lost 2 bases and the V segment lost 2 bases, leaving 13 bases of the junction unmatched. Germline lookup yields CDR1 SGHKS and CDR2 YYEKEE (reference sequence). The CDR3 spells CASSFLAHRDRGTYEQYF. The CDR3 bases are TGTGCCAGCAGCTTTTTAGCACACCGGGACAGGGGTACCTACGAGCAGTACTTC.

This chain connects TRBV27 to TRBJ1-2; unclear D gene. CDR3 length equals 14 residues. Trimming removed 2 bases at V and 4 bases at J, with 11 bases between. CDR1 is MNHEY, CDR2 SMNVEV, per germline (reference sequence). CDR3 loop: CASSLNTEPYGYTF. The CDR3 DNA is TGTGCCAGCAGTTTAAATACAGAACCCTATGGCTACACCTTC.

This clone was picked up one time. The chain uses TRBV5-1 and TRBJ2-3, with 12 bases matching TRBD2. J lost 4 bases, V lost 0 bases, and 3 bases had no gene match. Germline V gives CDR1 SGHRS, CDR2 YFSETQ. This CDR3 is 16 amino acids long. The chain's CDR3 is CASSLVLAGGPDTQYF. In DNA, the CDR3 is TGCGCCAGCAGCTTGGTCCTAGCGGGGGGGCCAGATACGCAGTATTTT.

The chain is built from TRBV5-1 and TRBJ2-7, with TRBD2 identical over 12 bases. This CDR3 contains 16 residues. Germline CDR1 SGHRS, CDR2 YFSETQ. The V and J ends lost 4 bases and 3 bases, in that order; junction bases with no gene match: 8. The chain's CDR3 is CASSLTTLAGGYEQYF. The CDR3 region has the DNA TGCGCCAGCAGCCTCACCACACTAGCGGGGGGCTACGAGCAGTACTTC.

This CDR3 is CASTTTGDRAGYTF. CDR3 DNA sequence: TGTGCCAGCACTACGACGGGGGACAGGGCTGGCTACACCTTC. The genes are TRBV11-1 and TRBJ1-2, with TRBD1 matching over 9 bases. CDR3 length equals 14 residues. After removal of 7 bases from V and 7 bases from J, the junction contained 10 bases not matched to a gene. Germline V gene sequence: CDR1 SGHAT, CDR2 FQDESV (reference sequence).

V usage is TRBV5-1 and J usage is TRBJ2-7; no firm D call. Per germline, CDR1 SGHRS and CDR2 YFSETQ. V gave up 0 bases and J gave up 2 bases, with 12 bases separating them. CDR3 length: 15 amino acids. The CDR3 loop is CASSLEALEPYEQYF. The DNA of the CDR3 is TGCGCCAGCAGCTTGGAAGCTCTGGAGCCCTACGAGCAGTACTTC.

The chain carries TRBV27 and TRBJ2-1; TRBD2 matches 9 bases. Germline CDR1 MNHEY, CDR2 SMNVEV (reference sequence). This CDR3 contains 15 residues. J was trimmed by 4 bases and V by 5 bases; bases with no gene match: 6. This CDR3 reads CASSPGLADYNEQFF. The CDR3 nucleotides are TGTGCCAGCAGTCCGGGACTAGCAGATTACAATGAGCAGTTCTTC.

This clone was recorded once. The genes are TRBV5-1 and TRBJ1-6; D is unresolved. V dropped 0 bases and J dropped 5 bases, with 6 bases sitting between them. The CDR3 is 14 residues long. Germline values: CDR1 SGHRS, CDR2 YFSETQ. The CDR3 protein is CASSLGTNNSPLHF. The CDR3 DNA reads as TGCGCCAGCAGCTTGGGGACTAATAATTCACCCCTCCACTTT.

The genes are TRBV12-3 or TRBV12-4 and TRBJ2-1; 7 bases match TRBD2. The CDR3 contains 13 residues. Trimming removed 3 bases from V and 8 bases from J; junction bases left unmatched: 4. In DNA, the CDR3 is TGTGCCAGCAGTTTGACTAGCTGGGATGAGCAGTTCTTC. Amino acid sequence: CASSLTSWDEQFF.